The 17 T cell receptor beta chains below come from one sample, sequenced in a study of blood T cell repertoires in COVID-19. Clones were sequenced by immunoSEQ multiplex PCR, and TCRdb holds only the in-frame ones, with some missing. The repertoire consists of a few hundred thousand clones, with around 83% occurring once and the leading ten covering 8.9%. The specimen was peripheral blood. These receptors were obtained from a man older than 75 with acute or convalescent COVID-19.

The chain uses TRBV18 and TRBJ2-4; tentatively, D is TRBD2 (6 bases). V lost 2 bases and J lost 0, with 23 bases in between. The CDR3 covers 20 residues. Germline CDR1 is KGHSH and CDR2 is LQKENI. The CDR3 sequence is CASSPKSGLFNRGAKNIQYF. The CDR3 DNA follows: TGTGCCAGCTCACCAAAAAGCGGGCTTTTCAACCGGGGAGCCAAAAACATTCAGTACTTC.

The CDR3 is CASSLSSSRGNTIYF. The CDR3 DNA sequence: TGCGCCAGCAGTCTCTCCTCCTCACGGGGAAACACCATATATTTT. The chain has TRBV10-2 and TRBJ1-3; no clear D. Deletions cut 5 bases from V and 4 bases from J, with 15 bases between. The germline V gene encodes CDR1 WSHSY and CDR2 SAAADI. The CDR3 contains 15 residues.

This clone was counted once. V is TRBV5-1 and J is TRBJ2-5; maybe TRBD1 (6 bases). Trimming left V 0 bases short and J 0 bases short, with 6 bases between. The CDR3 consists of 14 residues. CDR1 SGHRS and CDR2 YFSETQ come from the germline V gene. The CDR3 reads CASSLAGDQETQYF. As DNA, the CDR3 is TGCGCCAGCAGCTTGGCAGGGGACCAAGAGACCCAGTACTTC.

This clone was seen just once. The chain combines TRBV27 with TRBJ1-4, with unresolved D. CDR1 and CDR2 from the germline V gene are MNHEY and SMNVEV (reference sequence). The CDR3 runs to 14 residues. V gave up 0 bases and J gave up 11 bases, with 13 bases separating them. In DNA form, the CDR3 reads TGTGCCAGCAGTTTATCGATGGGCAACCGGAAACTGTTTTTT. Protein sequence: CASSLSMGNRKLFF.

This clone has more than one count but fewer than ten. The sample carries other DNA sequences with the same CDR3. This sequence joins TRBV6-5 and TRBJ1-1, with a possible D match to TRBD1 (5 bases). CDR1 and CDR2 (germline): MNHEY, SVGAGI. This CDR3 has 14 residues. V lost 0 bases, J lost 1 base, and 6 bases lay in between. CDR3 sequence: CASSYSGGNTEAFF. DNA of the CDR3: TGTGCCAGCAGTTACTCCGGGGGGAACACTGAAGCTTTCTTT.

V gene TRBV28 combines with J gene TRBJ2-1; 9 bases line up with TRBD1. Looked up from germline, CDR1 is MDHEN and CDR2 is SYDVKM. Germline trimming cut 4 bases from V and 7 bases from J; bases unmatched to any gene: 5. The length of the CDR3 is 14 residues. CDR3 sequence reads: CASSWGQGGNEQFF. The CDR3 nucleotides are TGTGCCAGCAGTTGGGGACAGGGTGGAAATGAGCAGTTCTTC.

V usage is TRBV12-3 or TRBV12-4 and J usage is TRBJ1-2; TRBD1 might be the D (6 bases). This CDR3 has 13 residues. The V gene lost 10 bases and the J gene lost 7 bases, with 19 bases spanning the gap. The CDR3 coding sequence is TGTGCCATTAAGGGGGGGGCGTGGAGTGGCTACACCTTC. Translation gives CAIKGGAWSGYTF.

This clone was seen just once. The V and J genes are TRBV19 and TRBJ2-4; 11 bases align to TRBD1. With 3 bases clipped from V and 2 bases from J, the junction kept 9 bases outside the gene matches. Germline V gene sequence: CDR1 LNHDA, CDR2 SQIVND (reference sequence). The CDR3 loop spans 18 amino acids. This CDR3 reads CASSIQDRGLFTKNIQYF. CDR3 nucleotide sequence: TGTGCCAGTAGTATCCAGGACAGGGGGCTATTCACCAAAAACATTCAGTACTTC.

The J gene is TRBJ1-2, the V gene TRBV18; 8 nucleotides agree with TRBD1. Losses at the gene ends were 5 bases for V and 8 bases for J; bases not matched to a gene: 7. There are 13 residues in the CDR3. CDR1 and CDR2 (germline): KGHSH, LQKENI. CDR3 amino acids: CASSTTGGRGYTF. The CDR3 bases are TGTGCCAGCTCAACTACAGGGGGGAGAGGCTACACCTTC.

The rearrangement uses TRBV5-1 and TRBJ2-6; D perhaps matches TRBD2 (6 bases). Germline V lookup: CDR1 SGHRS, CDR2 YFSETQ. This CDR3 comprises 19 residues. Trimming took off 4 bases at V and 0 bases at J, with 20 bases between the two ends. The CDR3 loop is CASSQTRRDQSSGANVLTF. The CDR3 nucleotides are TGCGCCAGCAGCCAAACTCGGCGGGACCAAAGCTCTGGGGCCAACGTCCTGACTTTC.

This clone appeared a few times. CDR3: CASSPRTGRDEQYF. In DNA form, the CDR3 reads TGTGCCAGCAGCCCTCGGACAGGACGAGACGAGCAGTACTTC. The chain recombines TRBV3-1 (or the pseudogene TRBV3-2) with TRBJ2-7; 7 bases align to TRBD1. Trimming removed 4 bases from V and 5 bases from J; junction bases left unmatched: 8. Germline V gives CDR1 LGHDT, CDR2 YNNKEL (reference sequence). This CDR3 spans 14 amino acids.

The chain links TRBV11-2 to TRBJ1-2, with D perhaps TRBD1 (5 bases). This CDR3 spans 19 amino acids. In germline, CDR1 is SGHAT, CDR2 FQNNGV. Trimming cost V 2 bases and J 0 bases, with 22 bases left between them. The CDR3 DNA sequence: TGTGCCAGCAGCTTAAGCCTTCTCCCCTACAGGAAAGCTAACTATGGCTACACCTTC. It codes for CASSLSLLPYRKANYGYTF.

The chain couples TRBV28 to TRBJ2-5, with 7 bases lining up with TRBD2. Trimming took 0 bases from V and 3 from J; bases not matched to a gene: 7. The CDR3 has 16 residues. Germline CDR1 and CDR2: MDHEN and SYDVKM. DNA of the CDR3: TGTGCCAGCAGTTTATGGGAGACAGCGGGAAAAGAGACCCAGTACTTC. Encoded protein: CASSLWETAGKETQYF.

In its sample, this clone was seen once. The CDR3: CASSYQLHYRGANSPLHF. The CDR3 DNA reads TGTGCCAGCAGTTACCAACTCCACTACAGGGGCGCCAATTCACCCCTCCACTTT. The V gene is TRBV6-2 or TRBV6-3, the J gene TRBJ1-6, with TRBD1 identical over 7 bases. V lost 2 bases and J lost 7; bases outside the gene matches: 14. Germline V gene sequence: CDR1 MNHEY, CDR2 SVGEGT. This CDR3 spans 18 amino acids.

This sequence joins TRBV7-8 and TRBJ1-2; TRBD1 aligns across 9 bases. The junction had 23 bases not matched to a gene; V was cut back by 4 bases and J by 8 bases. This CDR3 is 19 amino acids long. Germline CDR1 SGHVS, CDR2 FQNEAQ. The CDR3: CASSSGTGSTQYLRWGYTF. The CDR3 DNA sequence: TGTGCCAGCAGCTCCGGGACAGGGAGCACCCAGTATTTGCGGTGGGGCTACACCTTC.

The rearrangement uses TRBV9 and TRBJ2-7; D might be TRBD2 (7 bases). This CDR3 contains 17 residues. Germline CDR1 is SGDLS and CDR2 is YYNGEE. V lost 0 bases and J lost 4, with 20 bases in between. The CDR3 here is CASSVEGGTPSAYEQYF. The DNA for the CDR3 is TGTGCCAGCAGCGTAGAGGGGGGGACCCCTTCGGCTTACGAGCAGTACTTC.

The sample holds a few counts of this clone. This chain joins TRBV6-4 and TRBJ2-1; D might be TRBD1 (6 bases). CDR3 length: 14 amino acids. V lost 3 bases, J lost 3 bases, and 9 bases lay in between. The germline V gene has CDR1 MRHNA and CDR2 SNTAGT. CDR3 protein: CASSEWGHYNEQFF. CDR3 sequence (DNA): TGTGCCAGCAGTGAGTGGGGGCACTACAATGAGCAGTTCTTC.